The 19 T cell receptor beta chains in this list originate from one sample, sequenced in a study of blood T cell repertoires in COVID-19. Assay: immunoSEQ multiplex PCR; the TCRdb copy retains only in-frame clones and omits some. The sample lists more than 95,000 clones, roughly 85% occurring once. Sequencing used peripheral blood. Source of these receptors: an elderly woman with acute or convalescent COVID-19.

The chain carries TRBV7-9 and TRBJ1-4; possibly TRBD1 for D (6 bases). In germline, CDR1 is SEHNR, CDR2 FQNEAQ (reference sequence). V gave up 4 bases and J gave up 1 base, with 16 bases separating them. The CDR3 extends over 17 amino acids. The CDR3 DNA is TGTGCCAGCAGCTCCCCCCCGACCAGGGGAACTAATGAAAAACTGTTTTTT. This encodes CASSSPPTRGTNEKLFF.

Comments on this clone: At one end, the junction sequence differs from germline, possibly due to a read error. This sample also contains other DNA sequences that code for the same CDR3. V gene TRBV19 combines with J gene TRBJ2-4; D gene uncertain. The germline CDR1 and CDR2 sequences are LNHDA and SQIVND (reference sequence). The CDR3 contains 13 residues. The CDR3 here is CASRIQSGNIQYF. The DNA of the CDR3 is TGCGCCAGTAGAATTCAGTCGGGAAACATTCAGTACTTC.

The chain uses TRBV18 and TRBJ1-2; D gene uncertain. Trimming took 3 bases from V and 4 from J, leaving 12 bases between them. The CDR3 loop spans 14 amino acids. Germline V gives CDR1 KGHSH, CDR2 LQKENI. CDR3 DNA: TGTGCCAGCTCACCTAACGTAGGCGGCTATGGCTACACCTTC. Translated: CASSPNVGGYGYTF.

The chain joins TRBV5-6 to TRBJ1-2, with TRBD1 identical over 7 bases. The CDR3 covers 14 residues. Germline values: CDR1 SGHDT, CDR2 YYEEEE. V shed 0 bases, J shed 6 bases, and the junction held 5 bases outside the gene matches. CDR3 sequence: CASSLGQGGNGYTF. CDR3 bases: TGTGCCAGCAGCTTGGGACAGGGCGGGAATGGCTACACCTTC.

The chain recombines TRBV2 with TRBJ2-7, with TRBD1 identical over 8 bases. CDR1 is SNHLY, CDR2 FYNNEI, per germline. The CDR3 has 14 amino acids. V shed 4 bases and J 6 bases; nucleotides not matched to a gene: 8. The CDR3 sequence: CASSVQGAFLEQYV. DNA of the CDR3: TGTGCCAGCAGTGTTCAGGGGGCTTTCCTCGAGCAGTACGTC.

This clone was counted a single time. The CDR3 sequence is CASRKEDNEQFF. CDR3 nucleotide sequence: TGTGCCAGCCGGAAGGAGGACAATGAGCAGTTCTTC. V is TRBV28 and J is TRBJ2-1; tentatively, D is TRBD2 (5 bases). The V gene lost 8 bases and the J gene lost 5 bases, with 10 bases spanning the gap. Germline-derived CDR1 and CDR2 are MDHEN and SYDVKM. This CDR3 is 12 amino acids long.

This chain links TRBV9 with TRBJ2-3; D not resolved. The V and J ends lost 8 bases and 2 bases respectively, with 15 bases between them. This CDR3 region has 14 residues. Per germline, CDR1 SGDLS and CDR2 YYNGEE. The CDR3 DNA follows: TGTGCCAGTGCCAGGCTACCTTACACAGATACGCAGTATTTT. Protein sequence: CASARLPYTDTQYF.

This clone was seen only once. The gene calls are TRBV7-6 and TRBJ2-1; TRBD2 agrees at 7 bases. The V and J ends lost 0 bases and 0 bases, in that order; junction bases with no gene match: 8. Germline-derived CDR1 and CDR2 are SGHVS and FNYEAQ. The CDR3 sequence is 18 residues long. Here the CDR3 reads CASSLAGGIVFSYNEQFF. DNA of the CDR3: TGTGCCAGCAGCTTAGCGGGGGGGATCGTGTTCTCCTACAATGAGCAGTTCTTC.

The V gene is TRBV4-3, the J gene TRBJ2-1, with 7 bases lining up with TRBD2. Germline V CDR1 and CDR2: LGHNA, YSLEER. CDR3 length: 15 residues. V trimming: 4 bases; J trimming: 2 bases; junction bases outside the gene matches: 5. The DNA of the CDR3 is TGCGCCAGCAGCCGGGGGAGGGAACCCTACAATGAGCAGTTCTTC. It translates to CASSRGREPYNEQFF.

The CDR3: CASSQTRQITGELFF. The CDR3 DNA follows: TGTGCCAGCAGCCAGACGCGGCAGATCACCGGGGAGCTGTTTTTT. The gene calls are TRBV7-8 and TRBJ2-2; D gene ambiguous. Germline V gives CDR1 SGHVS, CDR2 FQNEAQ. The CDR3 runs to 15 residues. Trimming cost V 5 bases and J 4 bases, with 14 bases left between them.

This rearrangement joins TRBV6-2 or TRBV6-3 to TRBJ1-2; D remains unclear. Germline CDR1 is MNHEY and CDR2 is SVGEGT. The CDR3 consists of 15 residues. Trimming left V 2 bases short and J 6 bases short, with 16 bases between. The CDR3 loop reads CASSYSSTSVDGYTF. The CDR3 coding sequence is TGTGCCAGCAGTTACAGTAGTACCTCCGTAGATGGCTACACCTTC.

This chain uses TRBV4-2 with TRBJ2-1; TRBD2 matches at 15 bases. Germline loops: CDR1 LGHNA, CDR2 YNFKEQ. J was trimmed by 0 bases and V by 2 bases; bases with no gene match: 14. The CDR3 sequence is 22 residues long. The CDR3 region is CASSQPSPGTSGGKSSYNEQFF. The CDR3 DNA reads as TGTGCCAGCAGCCAACCCTCGCCTGGGACTAGCGGGGGGAAAAGCTCCTACAATGAGCAGTTCTTC.

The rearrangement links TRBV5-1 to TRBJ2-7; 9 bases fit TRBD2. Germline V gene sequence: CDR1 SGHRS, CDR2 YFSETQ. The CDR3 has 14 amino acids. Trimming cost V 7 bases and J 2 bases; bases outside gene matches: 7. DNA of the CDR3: TGCGCCAGCTCGAGAATAGCGGGAGCCTACGAGCAGTACTTC. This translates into CASSRIAGAYEQYF.

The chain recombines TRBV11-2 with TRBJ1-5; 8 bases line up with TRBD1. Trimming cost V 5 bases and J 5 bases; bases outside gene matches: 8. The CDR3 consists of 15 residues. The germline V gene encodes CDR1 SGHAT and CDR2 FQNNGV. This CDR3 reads CASSHGTGRYQPQHF. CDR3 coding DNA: TGTGCCAGCAGCCACGGGACAGGAAGATATCAGCCCCAGCATTTT.

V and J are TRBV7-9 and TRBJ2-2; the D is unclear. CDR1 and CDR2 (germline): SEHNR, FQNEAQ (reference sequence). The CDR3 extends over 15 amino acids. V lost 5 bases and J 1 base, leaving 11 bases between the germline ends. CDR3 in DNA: TGTGCCAGCAGCCGCCGACAACTGAACACCGGGGAGCTGTTTTTT. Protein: CASSRRQLNTGELFF.

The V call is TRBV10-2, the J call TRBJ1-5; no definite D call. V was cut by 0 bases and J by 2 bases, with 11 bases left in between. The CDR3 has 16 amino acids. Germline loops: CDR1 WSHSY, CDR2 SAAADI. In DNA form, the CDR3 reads TGCGCCAGCAGTGAGTCGAACCAGGTTGGCAATCAGCCCCAGCATTTT. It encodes CASSESNQVGNQPQHF.

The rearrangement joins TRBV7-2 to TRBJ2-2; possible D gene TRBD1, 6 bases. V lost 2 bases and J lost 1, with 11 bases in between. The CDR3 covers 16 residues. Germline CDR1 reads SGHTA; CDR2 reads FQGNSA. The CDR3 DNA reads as TGTGCCAGCAGCTTATTTGGACAGCAGAACACCGGGGAGCTGTTTTTT. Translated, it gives CASSLFGQQNTGELFF.

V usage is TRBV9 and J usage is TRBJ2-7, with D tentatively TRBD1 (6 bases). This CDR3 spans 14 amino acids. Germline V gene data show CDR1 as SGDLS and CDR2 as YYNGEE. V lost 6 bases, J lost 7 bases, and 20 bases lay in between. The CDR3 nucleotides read TGTGCCAGCACCCCCCGAGGATCAGGGGAAGAGCAGTACTTC. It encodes CASTPRGSGEEQYF.

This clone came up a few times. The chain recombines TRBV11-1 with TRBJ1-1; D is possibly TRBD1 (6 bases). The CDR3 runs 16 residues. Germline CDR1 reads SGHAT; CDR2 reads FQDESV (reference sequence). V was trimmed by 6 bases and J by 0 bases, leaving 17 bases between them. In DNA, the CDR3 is TGTGCCAGCAGTTCTCATAAGACAGGCATGAACACTGAAGCTTTCTTT. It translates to CASSSHKTGMNTEAFF.